This T cell receptor (beta chain) derives from a study of OX40 agonist ivuxolimab in advanced cancers. For the study at large: An anti-OX40 (CD134) antibody with agonistic activity, ivuxolimab, was administered to patients. Melanoma, hepatocellular carcinoma, head and neck or renal cell cancer occurred in dose-escalation patients. Patients were about 83% male with ages roughly 23 to 79, mean approximately 58. Findings and caveats of the study: Expanded clones tended on average to be more numerous among CD8+ T cells than CD4+.

Sequencing was performed with immunoSEQ multiplex PCR; in TCRdb, only in-frame clones are kept and a portion is missing. The repertoire holds about 48,000 clones, with 75% to 90% as singletons. To note about this clone: Its specificity is unknown.

Germline values: CDR1 SNHLY, CDR2 FYNNEI. Trimming cost V 5 bases and J 2 bases; bases outside gene matches: 5. This CDR3 contains 15 residues. The material sequenced was CD4+ or CD8+ T cells sorted from blood, taken in a trial of the OX40 agonist ivuxolimab. The sequence was collected from an adult with an advanced solid tumor such as melanoma, head and neck, liver or kidney cancer. V usage is TRBV2 and J usage is TRBJ2-5; TRBD2 aligns across 10 bases. CDR3 sequence reads: CASSPLAGVQETQYF. The CDR3 nucleotides read TGTGCCAGCAGTCCTCTAGCGGGAGTACAAGAGACCCAGTACTTC.